A single sample gave rise to the 7 T cell receptor beta chains below, sequenced in a study of blood T cell repertoires in COVID-19. Sequencing used immunoSEQ multiplex PCR; TCRdb keeps in-frame clones, though not all of them. The sample lists around 94,000 clones, about 80% occurring once. The source material was peripheral blood. The origin of the receptors is a man aged 55 to 70 with acute or convalescent COVID-19.

J is TRBJ2-1 and V is TRBV11-1; possible D gene TRBD2, 5 bases. V was pared by 0 bases and J by 6 bases, with 12 bases between. Germline V gene data show CDR1 as SGHAT and CDR2 as FQDESV (reference sequence). The CDR3 covers 15 residues. The CDR3 sequence is CASSLARAAGNEQFF. The CDR3 DNA reads TGTGCCAGCAGCTTAGCGAGGGCGGCGGGCAATGAGCAGTTCTTC.

This clone was seen a handful of times. The same CDR3 arises from other DNA sequences in this sample as well. The chain employs TRBV10-3 and TRBJ1-5; a possible D gene is TRBD1 (5 bases). Germline V gene lookup returns CDR1 ENHRY and CDR2 SYGVKD. The CDR3 has 14 residues. V was clipped by 2 bases and J by 0 bases, with 5 bases between them. The CDR3 spells CAISEDSSNQPQHF. The CDR3, as DNA: TGTGCCATCAGTGAGGACAGTAGCAATCAGCCCCAGCATTTT.

The sample holds one count of this clone. V and J are TRBV5-1 and TRBJ1-1, with D uncertain. The CDR3 consists of 14 residues. Deletions cut 0 bases from V and 7 bases from J, with 13 bases between. Germline V gene lookup returns CDR1 SGHRS and CDR2 YFSETQ. CDR3 DNA sequence: TGCGCCAGCAGCTTGGGTTTTGGGGAGGGTGAAGCTTTCTTT. It translates to CASSLGFGEGEAFF.

The V and J genes are TRBV18 and TRBJ2-1, with 8 bases that match TRBD1. In germline, CDR1 is KGHSH, CDR2 LQKENI. Losses at the gene ends were 1 base for V and 8 bases for J; bases not matched to a gene: 16. The CDR3 is 18 amino acids. The CDR3 loop is CASSPQSSRGQVVDEQFF. In DNA form, the CDR3 reads TGTGCCAGCTCACCACAATCTTCCAGGGGGCAGGTGGTAGATGAGCAGTTCTTC.

As DNA, the CDR3 is TGTGCCAGCAGCCCAGGGACAGGGGGAACTGGGGCCAACGTCCTGACTTTC. This codes for CASSPGTGGTGANVLTF. The rearrangement links TRBV7-3 to TRBJ2-6; 11 bases match TRBD1. The CDR3 consists of 17 residues. V shed 5 bases and J 2 bases; nucleotides not matched to a gene: 5. The germline gives CDR1 SGHTA, CDR2 FQGTGA.

The V and J genes are TRBV19 and TRBJ1-1; 7 bases are a match to TRBD1. Trimming removed 3 bases from V and 4 bases from J; junction bases left unmatched: 8. The CDR3 spans 15 residues. CDR1 is LNHDA and CDR2 is SQIVND in the germline V gene (reference sequence). CDR3 sequence: CASSITGEKGTEAFF. DNA of the CDR3: TGTGCCAGTAGTATTACAGGGGAAAAGGGCACTGAAGCTTTCTTT. The variable domain in full, completed from reference TRBV19 and TRBJ1-1, reads DGGITQSPKYLFRKEGQNVTLSCEQNLNHDAMYWYRQDPGQGLRLIYYSQIVNDFQKGDIAEGYSVSREKKESFPLTVTSAQKNPTAFYLCASSITGEKGTEAFFGQGTRLTVV.

Here the CDR3 reads CASSSTDRGPYNEQFF. CDR3 in DNA: TGTGCCAGCAGCTCGACAGACAGGGGGCCATACAATGAGCAGTTCTTC. V gene TRBV5-4 combines with J gene TRBJ2-1; 10 bases map to TRBD1. Per germline, CDR1 SGHNT and CDR2 YYREEE (reference sequence). There are 16 residues in the CDR3. V was pared by 3 bases and J by 4 bases, with 7 bases of the junction left unmatched.